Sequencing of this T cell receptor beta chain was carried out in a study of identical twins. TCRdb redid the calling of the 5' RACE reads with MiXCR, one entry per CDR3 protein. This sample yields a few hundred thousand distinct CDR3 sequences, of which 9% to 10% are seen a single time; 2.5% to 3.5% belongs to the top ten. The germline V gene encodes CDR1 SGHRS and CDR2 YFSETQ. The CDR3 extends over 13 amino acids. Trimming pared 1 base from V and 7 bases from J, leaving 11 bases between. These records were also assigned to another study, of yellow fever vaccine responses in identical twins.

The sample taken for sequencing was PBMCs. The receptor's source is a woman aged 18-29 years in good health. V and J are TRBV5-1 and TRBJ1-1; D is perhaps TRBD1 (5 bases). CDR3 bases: TGCGCCAGCAGCTTGATGGGGGAAAATGAAGCTTTCTTT. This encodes CASSLMGENEAFF.